Listed below are T cell receptor beta chains from one sample, sequenced in a study of blood T cell repertoires in COVID-19. Clones were read by immunoSEQ multiplex PCR, and TCRdb kept only the in-frame ones, dropping some. Among about 190,000 clones listed, approximately 85% were seen once. The sequenced sample was peripheral blood. These receptors came from a woman between 70 and 85 years old with active or convalescent COVID-19. Each CDR3 is given with its conserved first and last residue. Each record gives: clone size, J gene, V gene, D gene, CDR3 DNA, CDR3 protein. D genes are given only for firm matches. A clone size is listed for some rows: how often the clone was seen (once, few, many), or a class if it is expanded.

NA TRBJ2-1 TRBV7-7 NA TGTGCCAGCAGCTTAGCAGCGGATCTATACAATGAGCAGTTCTTC CASSLAADLYNEQFF
NA TRBJ1-5 TRBV18 TRBD1 TGTGCCAGCTCACCACCGGGACAGGGGGGGAATCAGCCCCAGCATTTT CASSPPGQGGNQPQHF
NA TRBJ2-7 TRBV6-1 TRBD1 TGTGCCAGCAGTGAATCCTACAGGGGGCTATCGGAGCAGTACTTC CASSESYRGLSEQYF
NA TRBJ1-3 TRBV2 TRBD1 TGTGCCAGCAGAGGGGGCCTATTTGGAAACACCATATATTTT CASRGGLFGNTIYF
NA TRBJ2-5 TRBV28 TRBD2 TGTGCCAGCAGTTCCCCGGGACTAGCCAAGGAGACCCAGTACTTC CASSSPGLAKETQYF
NA TRBJ2-2 TRBV20-1 TRBD2 TGCAGTGCTAGTCCGACTAGCGGGAGGCACGGGGAGCTGTTTTTT CSASPTSGRHGELFF
few TRBJ2-1 TRBV18 TRBD1 TGTGCCAGCTCACCGACAGGGGATTTGCGCAATGAGCAGTTCTTC CASSPTGDLRNEQFF
NA TRBJ2-7 TRBV6-1 TRBD2 TGTGCCAGCAGTGCTAGGACTAGCGGGAGGGTCACTTTCTACGAGCAGTACTTC CASSARTSGRVTFYEQYF
NA TRBJ2-5 TRBV2 TRBD2 TGTGCCAGCAGTGGACGGGGACTAGCGGGAGATCAAGAGACCCAGTACTTC CASSGRGLAGDQETQYF
NA TRBJ2-1 TRBV29-1 TRBD1 TGCAGCACAAGACCGACAGGGATCTCCTACAATGAGCAGTTCTTC CSTRPTGISYNEQFF
NA TRBJ2-5 TRBV11-2 TRBD2 TGTGCCAGCACATTCGTGGCGGGGACGGGAGGGAAGACCCAGTACTTC CASTFVAGTGGKTQYF
NA TRBJ1-2 TRBV29-1 NA TGCAGCGTGGTGGGGGGTGGCTATGGCTACACCTTC CSVVGGGYGYTF
NA TRBJ1-2 TRBV6-1 NA TGTGCCAGCAGTGACGTCGGGAATATTTATGGCTACACCTTC CASSDVGNIYGYTF
few TRBJ2-1 TRBV28 TRBD2 TGTGCCAGCAGAACGGGACTAGCGGCGTTCTTC CASRTGLAAFF
NA TRBJ2-1 TRBV6-1 NA TGTGCCAGCAGTGAAAGGCGGGGACTTTACAATGAGCAGTTCTTC CASSERRGLYNEQFF
NA TRBJ2-3 TRBV19 TRBD1 TGTGCCAGTAGCACAGGGGTTAGCACAGATACGCAGTATTTT CASSTGVSTDTQYF
NA TRBJ1-5 TRBV2 NA TGTGCCAGCAGGGGGCTGGGTCAGAGAGTACTCAATCAGCCCCAGCATTTT CASRGLGQRVLNQPQHF
NA TRBJ2-5 TRBV29-1 NA TGCAGCGTTGGGGCCCGTGTCGGAGCGGCTTACCAAGAGACCCAGTACTTC CSVGARVGAAYQETQYF
NA TRBJ1-1 TRBV9 NA TGTGCCAGCAGCGTGACTCCGAACACTGAAGCTTTCTTT CASSVTPNTEAFF
NA TRBJ2-1 TRBV11-3 NA TGTGCCAGCAGCCCCCGGACTACCATCTCCTACAATGAGCAGTTCTTC CASSPRTTISYNEQFF
NA TRBJ2-2 TRBV6-5 TRBD1 TGTGCCAGCAGACAGGGGACCGGGGAGCTGTTTTTT CASRQGTGELFF
once TRBJ2-3 TRBV5-1 TRBD1 TGCGCCAGCAGCTTGGGATGGGACAGGGATACAGATACGCAGTATTTT CASSLGWDRDTDTQYF
NA TRBJ2-2 TRBV12-3/TRBV12-4 NA TGTGCCAGCAGTCTCAGGAGGACCGGGGAGCTGTTTTTT CASSLRRTGELFF
NA TRBJ1-2 TRBV6-5 TRBD1 TGTGCCAGCAGTCCAAAGGACAGGGGGTACTATGGCTACACCTTC CASSPKDRGYYGYTF
NA TRBJ2-7 TRBV29-1 TRBD1 TGCAGCGTTGAGGACAGGGCATCCTACGAGCAGTACTTC CSVEDRASYEQYF
once TRBJ2-7 TRBV3-1/TRBV3-2 NA TGTGCCAGCAGCCAAGATCTCGGAGGCGGATACGAGCAGTACTTC CASSQDLGGGYEQYF
NA TRBJ2-1 TRBV7-9 NA TGTGCCAGCAGCGTTCGGGGTGAGCAGTTCTTC CASSVRGEQFF
NA TRBJ2-1 TRBV23-1 TRBD1 TGCGCCAGCAGTCAATCCCCGGGACAGGGGGTTACCTACAATGAGCAGTTCTTC CASSQSPGQGVTYNEQFF
few TRBJ1-1 TRBV5-6 NA TGTGCCAGCAGCTTGGGCGGGAACACTGAAGCTTTCTTT CASSLGGNTEAFF
NA TRBJ2-1 TRBV5-5 NA TGTGCCAGCAGCCCCGGGTCCTACAATGAGCAGTTCTTC CASSPGSYNEQFF
NA TRBJ2-5 TRBV15 TRBD1 TGTGCCACCAGCAGAAACAGGGGTCGGGAGACCCAGTACTTC CATSRNRGRETQYF
once TRBJ2-2 TRBV24-1 TRBD2 TGTGCCACCAGTGCCAGCGGGAGCCCCACCGGGGAGCTGTTTTTT CATSASGSPTGELFF
NA TRBJ2-1 TRBV29-1 NA TGCAGCGGCACTGACGGCCTAGCGATCCGTGAGCAGTTCTTC CSGTDGLAIREQFF
NA TRBJ2-1 TRBV7-9 NA TGTGCCAGCATCGATCTGGGCACCGGTGCGAATGAGCAGTTCTTC CASIDLGTGANEQFF
NA TRBJ2-1 TRBV18 TRBD2 TGTGCCAGCTCAAAGCGGGAGAACGCCTACAATGAGCAGTTCTTC CASSKRENAYNEQFF
NA TRBJ2-2 TRBV7-9 NA TGTGCCAGCAGCGGCAAAGGACTGCTCAGCGGGGAGCTGTTTTTT CASSGKGLLSGELFF
few TRBJ1-4 TRBV6-5 NA TGTGCCAGCAGTACGGGGGGAGGTGGAAAACTGTTTTTT CASSTGGGGKLFF
NA TRBJ2-5 TRBV3-1/TRBV3-2 TRBD1 TGTGCCAGCAGCCAATACAGGGGGATGGGGCAAGAGACCCAGTACTTC CASSQYRGMGQETQYF
NA TRBJ2-3 TRBV27 TRBD2 TGTGCCAGCAGTTTATTGGGACTAGCGGGTATGGGCACAGATACGCAGTATTTT CASSLLGLAGMGTDTQYF
NA TRBJ2-7 TRBV28 TRBD1 TGTGCCAGCAGTTTGGGGACAGGGGGCCCCTACGAGCAGTACTTC CASSLGTGGPYEQYF
NA TRBJ2-2 TRBV5-1 TRBD2 TGCGCCAGCAGCGGGACTAGCGGGGCGAACACCGGGGAGCTGTTTTTT CASSGTSGANTGELFF
NA TRBJ1-4 TRBV4-1 NA TGCGCCAGCAGCAAAAGGGACTCTCCGGGGGGAAAACTGTTTTTT CASSKRDSPGGKLFF
NA TRBJ2-5 TRBV6-5 TRBD1 TGTGCCAGCAGTTACCCGACAGGGGGCGCAGAGACCCAGTACTTC CASSYPTGGAETQYF
NA TRBJ2-1 TRBV11-2 TRBD2 TGTGCCAGCAGCTTAGTCAATTGGGCGGGAGTCAATGAGCAGTTCTTC CASSLVNWAGVNEQFF
NA TRBJ2-2 TRBV5-5 NA TGTGCCAGCACCCGCAACGCGGTAACCCTCGGGGAGCTGTTTTTT CASTRNAVTLGELFF
NA TRBJ2-1 TRBV2 NA TGTGCCAGCAAGCCTAGCTACAATGAGCAGTTCTTC CASKPSYNEQFF
NA TRBJ2-3 TRBV28 TRBD1 TGTGCCAGCAGCCGGGACAGGAGCACAGATACGCAGTATTTT CASSRDRSTDTQYF
once TRBJ2-1 TRBV3-1/TRBV3-2 TRBD2 TGTGCCAGCAGCCTAGCGGGACCCCGGTGGAATGAGCAGTTCTTC CASSLAGPRWNEQFF